Shown below are 14 T cell receptor beta chains from a single sample sequenced in a study of T cell responses to AZD1222 COVID-19 vaccine. The data were produced by immunoSEQ multiplex PCR, yet TCRdb's version contains in-frame clones alone and is incomplete. The sample includes about 120,000 clones, roughly 93% seen only once; the top ten take around 1.5%. Specimen: peripheral blood, collected on day 0 of AZD1222 vaccination. The receptors come from an adult in good health.

The chain has TRBV20-1 and TRBJ2-1; 8 bases match TRBD2. The V gene end was trimmed by 6 bases and the J gene end by 9 bases; junction bases not matched to a gene: 4. Germline V gene data show CDR1 as DFQATT and CDR2 as SNEGSKA (reference sequence). The CDR3 totals 11 residues. Here the CDR3 DNA reads TGCAGTGCGGCCAGCGGGGGTGAGCAGTTCTTC. It codes for CSAASGGEQFF.

This clone was observed a single time. The chain links TRBV27 to TRBJ1-2, with 8 bases identical to TRBD1. Trimming removed 5 bases from V and 7 bases from J; junction bases left unmatched: 9. CDR3 length: 14 residues. In germline, CDR1 is MNHEY, CDR2 SMNVEV (reference sequence). The CDR3 DNA sequence: TGTGCCAGCAGTACCCTACAGGGGGGAAGTGGCTACACCTTC. Amino acids: CASSTLQGGSGYTF.

The V call is TRBV3-1 (or the pseudogene TRBV3-2), the J call TRBJ2-7; D remains unclear. CDR3 length equals 11 residues. V lost 6 bases and J lost 6, with 9 bases in between. Germline V gene sequence: CDR1 LGHDT, CDR2 YNNKEL (reference sequence). The CDR3 sequence is CASSRQFEQYF. The CDR3 nucleotides read TGTGCCAGCAGTCGTCAATTCGAGCAGTACTTC.

V gene TRBV2 combines with J gene TRBJ2-7; D perhaps matches TRBD1 (6 bases). The germline CDR1 and CDR2 sequences are SNHLY and FYNNEI. Trimming stripped 5 bases from V and 3 bases from J, with 8 bases between. The CDR3 sequence is 12 residues long. The CDR3 nucleotides are TGTGCCAGCAGTCAGACAGGCTACGAGCAGTACGTC. Residues: CASSQTGYEQYV.

This clone was counted once. The V gene is TRBV19, the J gene TRBJ1-5; D perhaps matches TRBD1 (6 bases). Germline values: CDR1 LNHDA, CDR2 SQIVND (reference sequence). This CDR3 region has 15 residues. The ends were cut back, 6 bases at V and 6 bases at J, with 18 bases in the middle. The CDR3 spells CASSPWGAIGQPQHF. The DNA of the CDR3 is TGTGCCAGTAGCCCTTGGGGGGCGATTGGTCAGCCCCAGCATTTT.

The chain couples TRBV18 to TRBJ2-5; D uncertain. Per the germline V gene, CDR1 is KGHSH and CDR2 is LQKENI. CDR3 length: 13 residues. Trimming shortened V by 3 bases and J by 0 bases, and 5 bases separated the two germline ends. The CDR3 is CASSPTYQETQYF. CDR3 sequence (DNA): TGTGCCAGCTCACCTACGTACCAAGAGACCCAGTACTTC.

CDR3 bases: TGTGCCAGCAGTCCAACGGTCACCGGGGAGCTGTTTTTT. This sequence encodes CASSPTVTGELFF. V gene TRBV27 combines with J gene TRBJ2-2; D is unresolved. Germline V lookup: CDR1 MNHEY, CDR2 SMNVEV (reference sequence). V lost 5 bases to trimming and J lost 4 bases, with 8 bases between them. The CDR3 is made up of 13 amino acids.

J is TRBJ1-1 and V is TRBV3-1 (or the pseudogene TRBV3-2); D possibly corresponds to TRBD1 (5 bases). The CDR3 is 16 amino acids. Between the trimmed V and J ends, which lost 1 base and 1 base, there was a span of 13 bases. Germline V lookup: CDR1 LGHDT, CDR2 YNNKEL (reference sequence). The CDR3 region has the DNA TGTGCCAGCAGCCAAGTATTCGGGGGACGGAACACTGAAGCTTTCTTT. Protein: CASSQVFGGRNTEAFF.

The V and J genes are TRBV30 and TRBJ1-6, with D unclear. The V gene lost 2 bases and the J gene lost 10 bases, with 12 bases spanning the gap. The CDR3 consists of 13 residues. Germline V gene sequence: CDR1 GTSNPN, CDR2 SVGIG (reference sequence). The CDR3 reads CAWSPTRGSPLHF. The CDR3 DNA sequence: TGTGCCTGGAGTCCAACCCGTGGCTCACCCCTCCACTTT.

V usage is TRBV5-1 and J usage is TRBJ1-6; 8 bases map to TRBD1. The CDR3 is 15 residues long. V was clipped by 3 bases and J by 11 bases; unmatched bases: 10. Germline loops: CDR1 SGHRS, CDR2 YFSETQ. The CDR3 DNA reads as TGCGCCAGCAGCTCGACCGGGACAGGCAGCCCACCCCTCCACTTT. This codes for CASSSTGTGSPPLHF.

V gene TRBV11-1 combines with J gene TRBJ2-5, with D unclear. In germline, CDR1 is SGHAT, CDR2 FQDESV (reference sequence). This CDR3 has 14 amino acids. Trimming shortened V by 5 bases and J by 1 base, and 11 bases separated the two germline ends. In DNA, the CDR3 is TGTGCCAGCAGCCGTAACCAGTTCCAAGAGACCCAGTACTTC. Amino acid sequence: CASSRNQFQETQYF.

V is TRBV5-4 and J is TRBJ2-3; 9 nucleotides agree with TRBD2. After removal of 4 bases from V and 0 bases from J, the junction contained 6 bases not matched to a gene. This CDR3 has 16 amino acids. The germline V gene encodes CDR1 SGHNT and CDR2 YYREEE (reference sequence). As DNA, the CDR3 is TGTGCCAGCAGCCGGTGGCGGGGGGGGAGCACAGATACGCAGTATTTT. Residues: CASSRWRGGSTDTQYF.

The CDR3 loop reads CASSFFILGLGNTGELFF. In DNA, the CDR3 is TGTGCCAGCAGCTTCTTTATATTGGGACTAGGAAACACCGGGGAGCTGTTTTTT. This sequence joins TRBV7-2 and TRBJ2-2; 8 bases fit TRBD2. The J segment lost 2 bases and the V segment lost 3 bases, leaving 11 bases of the junction unmatched. CDR3 length: 18 residues. Germline CDR1 and CDR2: SGHTA and FQGNSA.

V gene TRBV6-2 or TRBV6-3 combines with J gene TRBJ2-7; D is undetermined. The CDR3 length is 15 residues. With 6 bases removed from V and 0 bases from J, the gap between germline ends came to 15 bases. Looked up from germline, CDR1 is MNHEY and CDR2 is SVGEGT. CDR3 sequence (DNA): TGTGCCAGCAGGCCTGGAAGGTCGAGCTCCTACGAGCAGTACGTC. Translation gives CASRPGRSSSYEQYV.